Listed here are 20 T cell receptor beta chains from one sample, sequenced in a study of blood T cell repertoires in COVID-19. Sequencing was performed with immunoSEQ multiplex PCR; in TCRdb, only in-frame clones are kept and a portion is missing. The data hold around 130,000 clones, with approximately 85% observed a single time. Material: peripheral blood. The origin of the receptors is a human donor in a cohort sampled during active COVID-19.

This chain joins TRBV18 and TRBJ2-2; TRBD1 matches at 10 bases. V was clipped by 5 bases and J by 4 bases; unmatched bases: 4. The length of the CDR3 is 15 residues. Per the germline V gene, CDR1 is KGHSH and CDR2 is LQKENI. The CDR3 loop reads CASSSRQGATGELFF. Here the CDR3 DNA reads TGTGCCAGCTCATCTCGACAGGGGGCCACCGGGGAGCTGTTTTTT.

The genes are TRBV7-9 and TRBJ2-7, with TRBD1 matching 9 bases. Germline V lookup: CDR1 SEHNR, CDR2 FQNEAQ (reference sequence). The CDR3 covers 15 residues. V was pared by 5 bases and J by 6 bases, with 11 bases of the junction left unmatched. The CDR3 region has the DNA TGTGCCAGCAGCCCGGGGGACAGGGAGGTTGGCGAGCAGTACTTC. Encoded protein: CASSPGDREVGEQYF.

The J gene is TRBJ2-5, the V gene TRBV6-2 or TRBV6-3; perhaps TRBD1 as D (5 bases). The CDR3 is made up of 16 amino acids. Trimming shortened V by 2 bases and J by 3 bases, and 16 bases separated the two germline ends. Germline CDR1 MNHEY, CDR2 SVGEGT. The CDR3 sequence: CASSYGQGGAEETQYF. The CDR3 region has the DNA TGTGCCAGCAGTTACGGGCAGGGTGGGGCTGAAGAGACCCAGTACTTC.

This clone was counted once. V is TRBV5-1 and J is TRBJ2-7; D may be TRBD2 (6 bases). The CDR3 runs 15 residues. Germline assignment: CDR1 SGHRS and CDR2 YFSETQ. V was pared by 6 bases and J by 4 bases, with 20 bases between. The DNA for the CDR3 is TGCGCCAGCAACCCTTTCCGGGGGAGTGGATACGAGCAGTACTTC. Its translation is CASNPFRGSGYEQYF.

There are a few counts of this clone. The V call is TRBV2, the J call TRBJ1-6; a possible D gene is TRBD1 (5 bases). This CDR3 spans 13 amino acids. Germline V gene lookup returns CDR1 SNHLY and CDR2 FYNNEI. V lost 11 bases to trimming and J lost 0 bases, with 8 bases between them. This CDR3 reads CAQRGSYNSPLHF. The CDR3 region has the DNA TGTGCCCAAAGGGGCTCCTATAATTCACCCCTCCACTTT.

The CDR3 nucleotides read TGTGCCAGCAGTTTACAGGGGGTAACTGAGCAGTTCTTC. It is translated as CASSLQGVTEQFF. The V and J genes are TRBV6-2 or TRBV6-3 and TRBJ2-1; TRBD1 matches at 8 bases. Trimming removed 4 bases from V and 9 bases from J; junction bases left unmatched: 5. Germline loops: CDR1 MNHEY, CDR2 SVGEGT. The CDR3 consists of 13 residues.

The chain is built from TRBV15 and TRBJ2-7; D might be TRBD1 (6 bases). Trimming took off 3 bases at V and 0 bases at J, with 9 bases between the two ends. CDR3 length equals 14 residues. Germline lookup yields CDR1 LNHNV and CDR2 YYDKDF (reference sequence). This chain's CDR3 is CATSRRTDSYEQYF. Here the CDR3 DNA reads TGTGCCACCAGCAGGAGGACAGACTCCTACGAGCAGTACTTC.

CDR3 DNA: TGCAGTGCTAGAGATATCTACGAGCAGTACTTC. It specifies CSARDIYEQYF. V gene TRBV20-1 combines with J gene TRBJ2-7; no reliable D call. Trimming cost V 0 bases and J 3 bases, with 3 bases left between them. The CDR3 has 11 residues. Germline-derived CDR1 and CDR2 are DFQATT and SNEGSKA (reference sequence).

This chain links TRBV9 with TRBJ2-3, with 7 bases identical to TRBD1. J was trimmed by 6 bases and V by 3 bases; bases with no gene match: 13. Germline CDR1 is SGDLS and CDR2 is YYNGEE. This CDR3 is built from 16 residues. The CDR3 loop reads CASSGPGTVLSDTQYF. The CDR3 bases are TGTGCCAGCAGCGGTCCCGGGACAGTTCTTTCGGATACGCAGTATTTT.

The rearrangement joins TRBV21-1 to TRBJ2-5; the tabulated D call, TRBD2, remains unverified against the DNA. TRBV21-1 represents a pseudogene. This CDR3 has 14 residues. The CDR3 coding sequence is TGTGCCAGCAGCAAAGAGGGGAGGGGAGAGACCCAGTACTTC. This codes for CASSKEGRGETQYF.

The V and J genes are TRBV9 and TRBJ2-3; 7 bases fit TRBD1. J gave up 0 bases and V 0 bases, and 4 bases lay outside the gene matches. CDR1 and CDR2 (germline): SGDLS, YYNGEE. The CDR3 runs 16 residues. The CDR3 here is CASSVDRGGSTDTQYF. In nucleotides, the CDR3 is TGTGCCAGCAGCGTAGACAGGGGTGGGAGCACAGATACGCAGTATTTT.

This rearrangement joins TRBV5-1 to TRBJ2-2; D may be TRBD2 (5 bases). Per the germline V gene, CDR1 is SGHRS and CDR2 is YFSETQ. Trimming shortened V by 1 base and J by 8 bases, and 15 bases separated the two germline ends. CDR3 length: 15 amino acids. CDR3 sequence (DNA): TGCGCCAGCAGCTTGAATTTCGTCCGGGAAGGGGAGCTGTTTTTT. Its protein product is CASSLNFVREGELFF.

This chain connects TRBV6-5 to TRBJ2-1; D not certain. Germline-derived CDR1 and CDR2 are MNHEY and SVGAGI. The CDR3 length is 14 residues. The germline V and J ends were trimmed by 6 bases and 0 bases, with 9 bases remaining between them. The CDR3 nucleotides are TGTGCCAGCAGCCAGTCAAGCTCCTACAATGAGCAGTTCTTC. It codes for CASSQSSSYNEQFF.

The chain is built from TRBV6-5 and TRBJ1-1, with TRBD1 identical over 10 bases. The ends lost 6 bases at V and 1 base at J; junction bases unmatched: 5. CDR1 is MNHEY, CDR2 SVGAGI, per germline. The CDR3 runs to 15 residues. CDR3 nucleotide sequence: TGTGCCAGCAGCCTCGGACAGGGGGGGAACACTGAAGCTTTCTTT. Amino acids: CASSLGQGGNTEAFF.

This clone was observed a few times. The chain has TRBV7-2 and TRBJ2-3; TRBD2 aligns across 11 bases. V gave up 5 bases and J gave up 4 bases; unmatched junction bases: 5. This CDR3 is built from 15 residues. The germline V gene has CDR1 SGHTA and CDR2 FQGNSA. Here the CDR3 reads CASSPGGLAADTQYF. In DNA, the CDR3 is TGTGCCAGCAGCCCTGGGGGACTAGCGGCAGATACGCAGTATTTT.

This chain links TRBV18 with TRBJ2-6, with 12 bases aligning to TRBD1. V shed 6 bases, J shed 0 bases, and the junction held 3 bases outside the gene matches. This CDR3 comprises 17 residues. Germline CDR1 is KGHSH and CDR2 is LQKENI. The CDR3: CASSPGQGASGANVLTF. The CDR3, as DNA: TGTGCCAGCTCGCCGGGACAGGGGGCCTCTGGGGCCAACGTCCTGACTTTC.

The V call is TRBV27, the J call TRBJ1-2; weak D call: TRBD1 (6 bases). CDR3 size: 13 residues. Trimming left V 5 bases short and J 4 bases short, with 11 bases between. CDR1 is MNHEY and CDR2 is SMNVEV in the germline V gene (reference sequence). This chain's CDR3 is CASSPLDSYGYTF. The CDR3 DNA sequence: TGTGCCAGCAGTCCCCTGGACAGCTATGGCTACACCTTC.

The V gene is TRBV3-1 (or the pseudogene TRBV3-2), the J gene TRBJ2-5; 15 bases line up with TRBD2. The length of the CDR3 is 16 residues. J gave up 1 base and V 5 bases, and 2 bases lay outside the gene matches. CDR1 and CDR2 from the germline V gene are LGHDT and YNNKEL (reference sequence). The CDR3 spells CASSGTSGGRQETQYF. The DNA of the CDR3 is TGTGCCAGCAGCGGGACTAGCGGGGGGCGCCAAGAGACCCAGTACTTC.

The chain combines TRBV27 with TRBJ2-5, with TRBD1 identical over 9 bases. Germline V lookup: CDR1 MNHEY, CDR2 SMNVEV (reference sequence). The junction had 8 bases not matched to a gene; V was cut back by 8 bases and J by 4 bases. The CDR3 spans 14 residues. The CDR3 DNA sequence: TGTGCCAGCCGGCGGACAGGGGAACGAGAGACCCAGTACTTC. Protein sequence: CASRRTGERETQYF.

The chain employs TRBV6-1 and TRBJ2-2, with TRBD1 matching 9 bases. This CDR3 is built from 17 residues. Germline CDR1 MNHNS, CDR2 SASEGT. After removal of 4 bases from V and 5 bases from J, the junction contained 11 bases not matched to a gene. This CDR3 is CASSGPDRGMETGELFF. The CDR3 coding sequence is TGTGCCAGCAGTGGACCGGACAGGGGAATGGAAACCGGGGAGCTGTTTTTT.